These 12 T cell receptor beta chains were all obtained from the same sample, sequenced in a study of cytomegalovirus exposure and HLA in healthy donors. The data were produced by immunoSEQ multiplex PCR, yet TCRdb's version contains in-frame clones alone and is incomplete. The table shows 200,000 to 250,000 clones, with around 87% occurring only once. The sequenced material came from PBMCs. Every receptor here comes from a woman in her late teens or twenties in good health and CMV-seropositive.

The chain carries TRBV27 and TRBJ2-7, with 9 bases aligning to TRBD2. CDR1 and CDR2 from the germline V gene are MNHEY and SMNVEV (reference sequence). The CDR3 loop spans 14 amino acids. The junction had 3 bases not matched to a gene; V was cut back by 5 bases and J by 1 base. The CDR3 nucleotides are TGTGCCAGCAGTCTAGGACTAGCGTCCTACGAGCAGTACTTC. This translates into CASSLGLASYEQYF.

The chain combines TRBV23-1 with TRBJ1-4; TRBD1 might be the D (5 bases). TRBV23-1 is an ORF; its function is uncertain. With 0 bases removed from V and 7 bases from J, the gap between germline ends came to 12 bases. The CDR3 runs to 15 residues. DNA of the CDR3: TGCGCCAGCAGTCAATCTAGGGGTTTTCCTGAAAAACTGTTTTTT. This sequence encodes CASSQSRGFPEKLFF.

The chain combines TRBV6-5 with TRBJ2-7; D gene unclear. Trimming removed 9 bases at V and 3 bases at J, with 9 bases between. Germline CDR1 is MNHEY and CDR2 is SVGAGI. This CDR3 has 11 amino acids. The CDR3, as DNA: TGTGCCAGTGGCCGCCACTACGAGCAGTACTTC. Its translation is CASGRHYEQYF.

The CDR3 here is CASSHKLGSSYEQYF. CDR3 bases: TGCGCCAGCAGCCATAAACTGGGGAGCTCCTACGAGCAGTACTTC. This rearrangement joins TRBV4-1 to TRBJ2-7; a possible D gene is TRBD2 (5 bases). V gave up 3 bases and J gave up 0 bases, with 12 bases separating them. The germline V gene encodes CDR1 MGHRA and CDR2 YSYEKL. This CDR3 has 15 residues.

The chain recombines TRBV19 with TRBJ1-5; TRBD1 might be the D (6 bases). Trimming removed 3 bases from V and 1 base from J, with 16 bases in between. CDR1 and CDR2 (germline): LNHDA, SQIVND (reference sequence). CDR3 length equals 17 residues. CDR3 in amino acids: CASSILRGGKSNQPQHF. CDR3 coding DNA: TGTGCCAGTAGTATCTTGCGTGGGGGCAAAAGCAATCAGCCCCAGCATTTT.

This sequence joins TRBV6-5 and TRBJ2-7; D may be TRBD2 (5 bases). The CDR3 is made up of 14 amino acids. Looked up from germline, CDR1 is MNHEY and CDR2 is SVGAGI. V was cut by 2 bases and J by 0 bases, with 8 bases left in between. The CDR3 protein is CASSYRGSSYEQYF. CDR3 DNA: TGTGCCAGCAGTTACCGGGGTAGCTCCTACGAGCAGTACTTC.

The V call is TRBV7-6, the J call TRBJ2-5, with 14 bases fitting TRBD2. The junction had 5 bases not matched to a gene; V was cut back by 3 bases and J by 5 bases. The CDR3 runs 16 residues. The germline gives CDR1 SGHVS, CDR2 FNYEAQ. The CDR3 DNA follows: TGTGCCAGCAGCTTGGGACTAGCGGGAGCGGAGGAGACCCAGTACTTC. Its translation: CASSLGLAGAEETQYF.

The V gene is TRBV6-5, the J gene TRBJ2-7; 7 bases match TRBD1. The trim removed 0 bases at V and 5 bases at J, leaving 1 base unmatched. The CDR3 length is 13 residues. Germline CDR1 is MNHEY and CDR2 is SVGAGI. CDR3 bases: TGTGCCAGCAGTTACTCGGACAGGAACGAGCAGTACTTC. This encodes CASSYSDRNEQYF.

The CDR3: CASSLNGAQETQYF. The CDR3 nucleotides read TGTGCCAGCAGTTTAAATGGGGCCCAAGAGACCCAGTACTTC. V gene TRBV27 combines with J gene TRBJ2-5; D is possibly TRBD1 (5 bases). V shed 2 bases and J shed 1 base, with 8 bases lying between them. Germline V gene lookup returns CDR1 MNHEY and CDR2 SMNVEV (reference sequence). The CDR3 covers 14 residues.

The V and J genes are TRBV15 and TRBJ2-3, with a weak D call TRBD2 (5 bases). Germline CDR1 reads LNHNV; CDR2 reads YYDKDF (reference sequence). The CDR3 consists of 13 residues. With 3 bases removed from V and 2 bases from J, the gap between germline ends came to 6 bases. The DNA of the CDR3 is TGTGCCACCAGCAGGGAGGACACAGATACGCAGTATTTT. As protein: CATSREDTDTQYF.

Only one count was recorded for this clone. V usage is TRBV7-6 and J usage is TRBJ2-3, with a possible D match to TRBD1 (5 bases). The CDR3 is 12 residues long. Trimming removed 5 bases at V and 10 bases at J, with 13 bases between. Germline loops: CDR1 SGHVS, CDR2 FNYEAQ. Here the CDR3 reads CASSPRVGPQYF. In DNA form, the CDR3 reads TGTGCCAGCAGCCCCCGGGTGGGGCCGCAGTATTTT.

This sequence joins TRBV7-9 and TRBJ2-7; 9 bases map to TRBD2. CDR1 is SEHNR, CDR2 FQNEAQ, per germline (reference sequence). The J segment lost 3 bases and the V segment lost 4 bases, leaving 4 bases of the junction unmatched. The CDR3 runs to 14 residues. CDR3 DNA: TGTGCCAGCAGCTCCGCGGGGGGGGACTACGAGCAGTACTTC. It codes for CASSSAGGDYEQYF.